This TCR beta chain was recovered during a study of blood T cell repertoires in COVID-19. Study summary: COVID-19 samples, acute and convalescent, were from the United States, Italy and Spain. In each case, the material was cDNA or gDNA derived from T cells, B-cell-depleted T cells, or PBMCs.

This clone was seen once. TCRdb's copy holds only in-frame clones and misses some; the assay was immunoSEQ multiplex PCR. Of about 100,000 clones in the sample, 87% were seen once. Material for sequencing was peripheral blood. The receptor comes from a man aged 25-45 years in a cohort sampled during active COVID-19.

CDR3 DNA sequence: TGTGCCAGCAGCCAGGACGCCTTGCCCTGGAGGGGCTACACCTTC. It is translated as CASSQDALPWRGYTF. The chain carries TRBV27 and TRBJ1-2; D is ambiguous. Trimming shortened V by 6 bases and J by 8 bases, and 22 bases separated the two germline ends. CDR1 and CDR2 (germline): MNHEY, SMNVEV (reference sequence). This CDR3 contains 15 residues.